The entry below gives a single TCR beta chain sequence along with its context. The data stem from a study of blood T cell repertoires in COVID-19. Study at large: Acute-phase and convalescent COVID-19 samples originated in the United States, Italy and Spain.

CDR1 is ENHRY and CDR2 is SYGVKD in the germline V gene. The CDR3 consists of 15 residues. The germline V and J ends were trimmed by 2 bases and 0 bases, with 9 bases remaining between them. Assay: immunoSEQ multiplex PCR; the TCRdb copy retains only in-frame clones and omits some. Here the sample spans some 260,000 clones, around nine tenths being singletons. Participant ages covered 18 to 89 years across 25 or so US areas. Sequenced sample: PBMCs or T cells enriched from blood (not recorded which). The clonotype was recovered from a woman aged 18-29 years who had recovered from COVID-19. The chain links TRBV10-3 to TRBJ2-3; possible D gene TRBD2, 6 bases. This CDR3 reads CAISEAGISTDTQYF. As DNA, the CDR3 is TGTGCCATCAGTGAGGCGGGAATAAGCACAGATACGCAGTATTTT.